A single sample gave rise to the 24 T cell receptor beta chains below, sequenced in a study of long-term antiretroviral therapy in people with HIV (dated by TCRdb to the early 2020s). Sequencing of the TRB variable region was done with the immunoSEQ hsTCRB v3.0 assay at survey level resolution. Drawn from immuneACCESS, this table holds only the in-frame rearrangements with V and J called that TCRdb kept. Clones are partly lost; checked studies trace under half to an unresolved V gene and leave the rest unexplained. This sample holds around 20,000 clones; about four fifths were observed only once. The ten largest clones represent roughly 18% of the sample. The sample in question was unsorted PBMCs, obtained 0.6 years after starting antiretroviral therapy. Receptor source: a woman aged 18 to 35 with HIV.

The J gene is TRBJ1-1, the V gene TRBV4-3, with D perhaps matching TRBD1 (5 bases). The V gene lost 1 base and the J gene lost 1 base, with 10 bases spanning the gap. Germline assignment: CDR1 LGHNA and CDR2 YSLEER. The CDR3 spans 15 residues. The CDR3: CASSQGGRENTEAFF. The DNA for the CDR3 is TGCGCCAGCAGCCAAGGGGGCAGGGAGAACACTGAAGCTTTCTTT.

The V call is TRBV5-1, the J call TRBJ1-5; 9 bases fit TRBD1. Trimming removed 4 bases from V and 2 bases from J; junction bases left unmatched: 19. The CDR3 is 20 amino acids. CDR1 and CDR2 from the germline V gene are SGHRS and YFSETQ. CDR3 protein: CASSRDLAGQGSIRNQPQHF. CDR3 nucleotide sequence: TGCGCCAGCAGCCGGGATTTGGCGGGACAGGGCTCTATCCGCAATCAGCCCCAGCATTTT.

J is TRBJ1-4 and V is TRBV29-1; 10 bases fit TRBD1. CDR3 length equals 13 residues. CDR1 is SQVTM, CDR2 ANQGSEA, per germline. V was pared by 7 bases and J by 10 bases, with 9 bases of the junction left unmatched. DNA of the CDR3: TGCAGCGCCGCGGGACAGGGGTACGGAAAACTGTTTTTT. Translation gives CSAAGQGYGKLFF.

This clone was detected a few times. The V gene is TRBV27, the J gene TRBJ2-3; 8 bases line up with TRBD2. This CDR3 spans 15 amino acids. From germline, CDR1 is MNHEY and CDR2 SMNVEV (reference sequence). With 2 bases clipped from V and 5 bases from J, the junction kept 6 bases outside the gene matches. The CDR3 nucleotides are TGTGCCAGCAGTTTAGCGGGGGGCCGCGGAGATACGCAGTATTTT. Encoded protein: CASSLAGGRGDTQYF.

This clone was found a few times. The chain couples TRBV25-1 to TRBJ2-4; D may be TRBD1 (5 bases). The CDR3 length is 11 residues. V was shortened by 5 bases and J by 8 bases, with 7 bases between the two germline ends. The germline V gene encodes CDR1 MGHDK and CDR2 SYGVNS. CDR3 region: CASSPGYIQYF. The CDR3 region has the DNA TGTGCCAGCAGTCCAGGGTACATTCAGTACTTC. Drawing the rest from reference TRBV25-1 and TRBJ2-4, the complete variable domain is EADIYQTPRYLVIGTGKKITLECSQTMGHDKMYWYQQDPGMELHLIHYSYGVNSTEKGDLSSESTVSRIRTEHFPLTLESARPSHTSQYLCASSPGYIQYFGAGTRLSVL.

The chain uses TRBV18 and TRBJ2-7, with D tentatively TRBD1 or TRBD2 (5 bases each). The CDR3 has 15 residues. The V end was cut by 7 bases, the J end by 0 bases, with 16 bases between. Germline V gene sequence: CDR1 KGHSH, CDR2 LQKENI. DNA of the CDR3: TGTGCCAGCTTCACCACCGAGGGGACCTCCTACGAGCAGTACTTC. The encoded protein is CASFTTEGTSYEQYF.

This clone was seen more than once but under ten times. This chain uses TRBV6-1 with TRBJ2-7; 7 nucleotides agree with TRBD2. Germline V gene data show CDR1 as MNHNS and CDR2 as SASEGT. V lost 1 base to trimming and J lost 3 bases; unmatched junction nucleotides: 0. The CDR3 runs to 13 residues. CDR3 sequence (DNA): TGTGCCAGCAGTGAAGGCGGGAGCTACGAGCAGTACTTC. Its protein product is CASSEGGSYEQYF.

The chain joins TRBV10-3 to TRBJ2-3; 8 positions agree with TRBD2. Trimming cost V 10 bases and J 0 bases; bases outside gene matches: 12. Per germline, CDR1 ENHRY and CDR2 SYGVKD. CDR3 length equals 16 residues. The CDR3 DNA is TGTGCCAACGCTCCGACTAGCGTAACTAGCACAGATACGCAGTATTTT. The encoded protein is CANAPTSVTSTDTQYF.

This rearrangement joins TRBV5-1 to TRBJ1-3; no definite D call. The CDR3 is 14 amino acids. Trimming stripped 4 bases from V and 0 bases from J, with 8 bases between. CDR1 is SGHRS and CDR2 is YFSETQ in the germline V gene. CDR3 DNA: TGCGCCAGCAGCCCCCAAGTCTCTGGAAACACCATATATTTT. It specifies CASSPQVSGNTIYF.

This chain connects TRBV6-5 to TRBJ1-1; 9 positions match TRBD1. The CDR3 covers 15 residues. Germline V gene lookup returns CDR1 MNHEY and CDR2 SVGAGI. V gave up 5 bases and J gave up 4 bases; unmatched junction bases: 8. CDR3 DNA: TGTGCCAGCAGTAAACAAACAGGGGGCGGCACTGAAGCTTTCTTT. Protein: CASSKQTGGGTEAFF.

The chain combines TRBV19 with TRBJ2-1; D tentatively fits TRBD1 or TRBD2 (7 bases each). Trimming cost V 6 bases and J 4 bases, with 22 bases left between them. From germline, CDR1 is LNHDA and CDR2 SQIVND (reference sequence). The CDR3 has 17 residues. CDR3 coding DNA: TGTGCCAGTAGCCCCCAGGGAGGGACAGCCTCTTACAATGAGCAGTTCTTC. Translating gives CASSPQGGTASYNEQFF.

The V and J genes are TRBV28 and TRBJ2-7; D is ambiguous. The ends were cut back, 2 bases at V and 2 bases at J, with 13 bases in the middle. The CDR3 covers 15 residues. The germline CDR1 and CDR2 sequences are MDHEN and SYDVKM. The CDR3 protein is CASSLGGDFAYEQYF. Written as DNA, the CDR3 is TGTGCCAGCAGTTTAGGCGGAGATTTCGCCTACGAGCAGTACTTC.

The chain employs TRBV5-1 and TRBJ2-7; a weak D match, TRBD1 (6 bases). Germline V gives CDR1 SGHRS, CDR2 YFSETQ. The CDR3 has 15 amino acids. V lost 2 bases to trimming and J lost 4 bases, with 16 bases between them. The DNA for the CDR3 is TGCGCCAGCAGCTTCTCAGGGGCGTCTAGATACGAGCAGTACTTC. It codes for CASSFSGASRYEQYF.

The rearrangement uses TRBV29-1 and TRBJ1-4; 8 nucleotides align to TRBD1. CDR3 length: 12 amino acids. V shed 7 bases and J 8 bases; nucleotides not matched to a gene: 6. Germline V lookup: CDR1 SQVTM, CDR2 ANQGSEA. This CDR3 reads CSAGQGSEKLFF. The CDR3 DNA sequence: TGCAGCGCAGGACAGGGTAGCGAAAAACTGTTTTTT.

This chain connects TRBV6-5 to TRBJ1-6; D is ambiguous. V shed 8 bases and J shed 6 bases, with 11 bases lying between them. The CDR3 runs 13 residues. Germline V gene data show CDR1 as MNHEY and CDR2 as SVGAGI. The CDR3 loop reads CASQASVNSPLHF. CDR3 in DNA: TGTGCCAGCCAGGCCAGCGTTAATTCACCCCTCCACTTT.

This clone was detected a few times. CDR3 in DNA: TGCAGCGTCCAACCCCAGGGGGATGGCTACACCTTC. Translating gives CSVQPQGDGYTF. The V gene is TRBV29-1, the J gene TRBJ1-2; 7 nucleotides align to TRBD1. Per the germline V gene, CDR1 is SQVTM and CDR2 is ANQGSEA. J lost 6 bases, V lost 6 bases, and 7 bases had no gene match. The CDR3 runs to 12 residues.

The rearrangement uses TRBV7-8 and TRBJ2-5, with 7 bases aligning to TRBD2. The germline gives CDR1 SGHVS, CDR2 FQNEAQ. The CDR3 is 15 residues long. Trimming cost V 1 base and J 5 bases; bases outside gene matches: 7. CDR3 protein: CASSLGLASSETQYF. CDR3 bases: TGTGCCAGCAGCTTAGGACTAGCTTCCTCCGAGACCCAGTACTTC.

This sequence joins TRBV11-2 and TRBJ1-2, with D possibly being TRBD1 (6 bases). In germline, CDR1 is SGHAT, CDR2 FQNNGV. The CDR3 is 14 residues long. The germline V and J ends were trimmed by 4 bases and 6 bases, with 15 bases remaining between them. In nucleotides, the CDR3 is TGTGCCAGCAGCTCAAACAGGGCCCCCCATGGCTACACCTTC. Translation gives CASSSNRAPHGYTF. Drawing the rest from reference TRBV11-2 and TRBJ1-2, the complete variable domain is EAGVAQSPRYKIIEKRQSVAFWCNPISGHATLYWYQQILGQGPKLLIQFQNNGVVDDSQLPKDRFSAERLKGVDSTLKIQPAKLEDSAVYLCASSSNRAPHGYTFGSGTRLTVV.

The rearrangement links TRBV19 to TRBJ2-1; 9 bases fit TRBD2. This CDR3 has 15 amino acids. V lost 3 bases to trimming and J lost 6 bases; unmatched junction nucleotides: 6. CDR1 and CDR2 (germline): LNHDA, SQIVND (reference sequence). The CDR3 loop reads CASSMVAGVGNEQFF. CDR3 DNA: TGTGCCAGTAGTATGGTAGCGGGGGTCGGCAATGAGCAGTTCTTC. Based on the CDR3 plus reference TRBV19 and TRBJ2-1, the full variable domain is DGGITQSPKYLFRKEGQNVTLSCEQNLNHDAMYWYRQDPGQGLRLIYYSQIVNDFQKGDIAEGYSVSREKKESFPLTVTSAQKNPTAFYLCASSMVAGVGNEQFFGPGTRLTVL.

This chain joins TRBV9 and TRBJ2-3; a weak D match, TRBD2 (7 bases). Germline CDR1 SGDLS, CDR2 YYNGEE. The CDR3 totals 16 residues. Between the trimmed V and J ends, which lost 3 bases and 0 bases, there was a span of 14 bases. For the CDR3, the DNA is TGTGCCAGCAGCGAGGGGAGGGGGGCCAGCACAGATACGCAGTATTTT. It codes for CASSEGRGASTDTQYF.

This clone turned up a few times. This chain links TRBV11-2 with TRBJ1-1; D not resolved. The CDR3 runs to 12 residues. The germline V gene has CDR1 SGHAT and CDR2 FQNNGV. Trimming took off 8 bases at V and 5 bases at J, with 12 bases between the two ends. CDR3 sequence (DNA): TGTGCCAGCCAATCTGGCGTGACTGAAGCTTTCTTT. Protein product: CASQSGVTEAFF.

The V and J genes are TRBV18 and TRBJ2-1; 7 bases map to TRBD1. Losses at the gene ends were 6 bases for V and 4 bases for J; bases not matched to a gene: 9. The CDR3 runs to 15 residues. Germline CDR1 is KGHSH and CDR2 is LQKENI. As DNA, the CDR3 is TGTGCCAGCTCTTCCGGGACAGCGGAATACAATGAGCAGTTCTTC. This encodes CASSSGTAEYNEQFF.

The table lists this clone with a few counts. The chain combines TRBV19 with TRBJ1-5; possibly TRBD1 for D (6 bases). Germline loops: CDR1 LNHDA, CDR2 SQIVND (reference sequence). CDR3 length: 13 amino acids. V was shortened by 4 bases and J by 4 bases, with 8 bases between the two germline ends. The CDR3 DNA reads as TGTGCCAGTAGTACAGGGGTTAATCAGCCCCAGCATTTT. Its protein is CASSTGVNQPQHF.

V gene TRBV5-6 combines with J gene TRBJ2-2, with D uncertain. V lost 0 bases, J lost 8 bases, and 8 bases lay in between. The CDR3 is made up of 13 amino acids. The germline gives CDR1 SGHDT, CDR2 YYEEEE. The CDR3 sequence is CASSLGRGGELFF. Here the CDR3 DNA reads TGTGCCAGCAGCTTGGGCCGCGGTGGGGAGCTGTTTTTT.